The 30 T cell receptor beta chains below come from one sample, sequenced in a study of monozygotic twins with inflammatory bowel disease. TCRdb re-called the 5' RACE reads; one entry per CDR3 protein, DNA not given. This sample's table has approximately 340,000 distinct CDR3 sequences. Sequenced input: blood. All receptors derive from a human donor with ulcerative colitis or Crohn's disease, or a healthy co-twin of an affected twin (not recorded which).

This sequence joins TRBV7-2 and TRBJ2-7. This CDR3 is built from 14 residues. Looked up from germline, CDR1 is SGHTA and CDR2 is FQGNSA. CDR3 sequence reads: CASSLATGSYEQYF.

The chain links TRBV11-2 to TRBJ1-6; the TCRdb call, TRBD1, lacks DNA for checking. The CDR3 extends over 19 amino acids. Germline values: CDR1 SGHAT, CDR2 FQNNGV. The CDR3 sequence: CASSHDPPKTDLCNSPLHF.

The CDR3 spells CASSGNWDRLNTGELFF. The V call is TRBV19, the J call TRBJ2-2; the TRBD1 assignment by TCRdb is unverifiable without DNA. CDR1 and CDR2 (germline): LNHDA, SQIVND (reference sequence). There are 17 residues in the CDR3.

The chain uses TRBV5-1 and TRBJ1-1. The CDR3 is 15 residues long. Germline assignment: CDR1 SGHRS and CDR2 YFSETQ. The CDR3 loop is CASSPDLGMNTEAFF.

CDR3 loop: CAWSAGARTNEKLFF. This rearrangement joins TRBV30 to TRBJ1-4; TCRdb's assignment of TRBD1 cannot be checked, as there is no DNA. The CDR3 extends over 15 amino acids. Per germline, CDR1 GTSNPN and CDR2 SVGIG (reference sequence).

The chain uses TRBV4-1 and TRBJ2-3; TCRdb indicates TRBD1, and absent DNA this call remains unverified. The length of the CDR3 is 16 residues. Germline CDR1 is MGHRA and CDR2 is YSYEKL. This CDR3 is CASSQAGGPSTDTQYF.

The chain uses TRBV3-1 and TRBJ2-1; TCRdb proposes TRBD2, but this gene call is untestable without DNA. CDR1 and CDR2 (germline): LGHDT, YNNKEL (reference sequence). The CDR3 is made up of 11 amino acids. CDR3: CASSQEGSGFF.

This chain links TRBV5-1 with TRBJ2-1. CDR1 SGHRS and CDR2 YFSETQ come from the germline V gene. This CDR3 has 14 amino acids. The CDR3 is CASSQGGTYNEQFF.

The chain combines TRBV28 with TRBJ2-7; TCRdb names TRBD1, which stays unverified in the absence of DNA. The CDR3 has 12 residues. CDR1 is MDHEN, CDR2 SYDVKM, per germline. The CDR3 sequence: CASSLDRKEQYF.

The chain couples TRBV20-1 to TRBJ1-6; without DNA, the TCRdb call of TRBD1 cannot be checked. The CDR3 extends over 13 amino acids. CDR1 is DFQATT, CDR2 SNEGSKA, per germline (reference sequence). CDR3: CSAGGQVNSPLHF.

The J gene is TRBJ1-5, the V gene TRBV5-1. In germline, CDR1 is SGHRS, CDR2 YFSETQ. This CDR3 has 16 amino acids. The CDR3 sequence is CASSPDGQNSNQPQHF.

This rearrangement joins TRBV3-1 to TRBJ2-6; the D call of TRBD2 rests on TCRdb alone, since no DNA is present to check it. The CDR3 sequence is 17 residues long. The germline CDR1 and CDR2 sequences are LGHDT and YNNKEL (reference sequence). CDR3 region: CASSHAGLTSGANVLTF.

The chain combines TRBV27 with TRBJ2-3; TCRdb calls TRBD1, which cannot be checked without DNA. CDR1 is MNHEY and CDR2 is SMNVEV in the germline V gene (reference sequence). The CDR3 runs to 14 residues. The CDR3 region is CASRRQGTTDTQYF.

The chain combines TRBV20-1 with TRBJ2-7; there is no DNA to check the TCRdb D call of TRBD1. The CDR3 is made up of 15 amino acids. Germline assignment: CDR1 DFQATT and CDR2 SNEGSKA (reference sequence). CDR3 sequence reads: CSASPLTVDSYEQYF.

This chain uses TRBV5-1 with TRBJ2-7; TCRdb reports TRBD1, a call that lacks DNA to check it against. The CDR3 is made up of 15 amino acids. The germline V gene has CDR1 SGHRS and CDR2 YFSETQ. CDR3 protein: CASTTSGTGNYEQYF.

The gene calls are TRBV3-1 and TRBJ2-1; TCRdb's D gene call, TRBD1, goes unchecked for lack of DNA. The CDR3 runs 14 residues. The germline gives CDR1 LGHDT, CDR2 YNNKEL (reference sequence). CDR3 sequence: CASSPSTVYNEQFF.

This chain links TRBV10-3 with TRBJ1-2; the TRBD1 assignment by TCRdb is unverifiable without DNA. The CDR3 consists of 15 residues. Germline CDR1 is ENHRY and CDR2 is SYGVKD. The chain's CDR3 is CAISESRASNYGYTF.

The chain carries TRBV7-2 and TRBJ2-7. The germline CDR1 and CDR2 sequences are SGHTA and FQGNSA. CDR3 length: 11 amino acids. CDR3 protein: CASSRSHEQYF.

CDR3: CASSLVGWNEQFF. The V gene is TRBV5-1, the J gene TRBJ2-1. Germline CDR1 reads SGHRS; CDR2 reads YFSETQ. This CDR3 contains 13 residues. Full variable domain (outside the CDR3, taken from reference TRBV5-1 and TRBJ2-1): KAGVTQTPRYLIKTRGQQVTLSCSPISGHRSVSWYQQTPGQGLQFLFEYFSETQRNKGNFPGRFSGRQFSNSRSEMNVSTLELGDSALYLCASSLVGWNEQFFGPGTRLTVL.

V and J are TRBV27 and TRBJ2-7; without DNA, the TCRdb call of TRBD1 cannot be checked. Germline V CDR1 and CDR2: MNHEY, SMNVEV (reference sequence). This CDR3 region has 15 residues. The CDR3: CASSLRGRLSYEQYF.

The rearrangement links TRBV28 to TRBJ1-1. This CDR3 spans 14 amino acids. Germline CDR1 is MDHEN and CDR2 is SYDVKM. CDR3 sequence reads: CASTVPTPNTEAFF.

V is TRBV5-1 and J is TRBJ1-4; TCRdb gives TRBD1 as the D gene, but with no DNA this cannot be confirmed. There are 14 residues in the CDR3. In germline, CDR1 is SGHRS, CDR2 YFSETQ. The CDR3 region is CASSPTDSDEKLFF.

CDR3 residues: CASSLGGKGGHGEKLFF. The chain carries TRBV27 and TRBJ1-4; the TCRdb D gene call, TRBD1, has no DNA to confirm it. The germline V gene has CDR1 MNHEY and CDR2 SMNVEV (reference sequence). This CDR3 spans 17 amino acids.

V and J are TRBV5-1 and TRBJ2-7; there is no DNA to check the TCRdb D call of TRBD2. CDR3 length equals 18 residues. Germline V gene lookup returns CDR1 SGHRS and CDR2 YFSETQ. The chain's CDR3 is CASSLVTNTGGVSYEQYF.

The chain uses TRBV28 and TRBJ1-3. Germline V gene lookup returns CDR1 MDHEN and CDR2 SYDVKM. The CDR3 has 12 residues. CDR3 sequence: CASSFKGTTIYF. The entire variable domain, with the rest obtained from reference TRBV28 and TRBJ1-3, is as follows: DVKVTQSSRYLVKRTGEKVFLECVQDMDHENMFWYRQDPGLGLRLIYFSYDVKMKEKGDIPEGYSVSREKKERFSLILESASTNQTSMYLCASSFKGTTIYFGEGSWLTVV.

CDR3 residues: CASSLSGGEETQYF. The J gene is TRBJ2-5, the V gene TRBV3-1; TCRdb's D call, TRBD2, is unchecked because there is no DNA. The CDR3 is 14 residues long. Germline V gene data show CDR1 as LGHDT and CDR2 as YNNKEL (reference sequence).

CDR3 in amino acids: CASSFSYSGALHF. The genes are TRBV27 and TRBJ1-6. The V gene's germline CDR1 is MNHEY and CDR2 SMNVEV (reference sequence). The CDR3 loop spans 13 amino acids.

The chain carries TRBV4-1 and TRBJ2-3. The CDR3 extends over 15 amino acids. Germline-derived CDR1 and CDR2 are MGHRA and YSYEKL. This CDR3 reads CASSQLGGSTDTQYF.

The rearrangement links TRBV4-1 to TRBJ2-7; TCRdb picks TRBD1, but there is no DNA to check that call. Germline V gene data show CDR1 as MGHRA and CDR2 as YSYEKL. There are 14 residues in the CDR3. CDR3 region: CASSQGGQGREQYF.

This chain links TRBV28 with TRBJ1-2; no DNA is available, so the TRBD1 call from TCRdb remains unchecked. CDR1 and CDR2 (germline): MDHEN, SYDVKM. CDR3 length: 15 amino acids. The CDR3 loop reads CASTNTDRGLYGYTF.